A single sample gave rise to the 22 T cell receptor beta chains below, sequenced in a study of CD8 T cells in ankylosing spondylitis. Study results and caveats: Seven to nine highly homologous variants formed a TCR beta motif that appeared characteristic of ankylosing spondylitis blood.

Using its own MiXCR run on the 5' RACE reads, TCRdb lists one record per CDR3 protein. In the table there are around 770,000 distinct CDR3 sequences, 10% to 15% of which are singletons. These receptors have no known antigen. Sequenced material: blood, either unsorted or a sorted T cell fraction (not recorded which). The receptors originated from a male donor with ankylosing spondylitis.

This clonotype occurred a few times. The rearrangement uses TRBV9 and TRBJ2-2; D tentatively reads TRBD1 or TRBD2 (5 bases each). The V gene's germline CDR1 is SGDLS and CDR2 YYNGEE. This CDR3 region has 14 residues. V lost 5 bases and J lost 1, with 9 bases in between. CDR3 in amino acids: CASRPGGNTGELFF. The CDR3 nucleotides read TGTGCCAGCAGACCTGGGGGGAACACCGGGGAGCTGTTTTTT.

Only a few counts were recorded for this clonotype. The CDR3 coding sequence is TGCAGTGCTAGAGCCACCGGGACACCCGAAGAGACCCAGTACTTC. Amino acid sequence: CSARATGTPEETQYF. The chain is built from TRBV20-1 and TRBJ2-5; TRBD1 might be the D (6 bases). The CDR3 loop spans 15 amino acids. In germline, CDR1 is DFQATT, CDR2 SNEGSKA (reference sequence). Trimming removed 1 base at V and 3 bases at J, with 15 bases between.

This clonotype was seen repeatedly, ten times or more. This rearrangement joins TRBV6-2 or TRBV6-3 to TRBJ2-7; D unresolved. V was cut by 6 bases and J by 3 bases, with 15 bases left in between. Germline lookup yields CDR1 MNHEY and CDR2 SVGEGT. This CDR3 is 14 amino acids long. CDR3: CASRSEPFLYEQYF. DNA of the CDR3: TGTGCCAGCAGATCCGAACCCTTCCTCTACGAGCAGTACTTC.

The sample holds a few counts of this clonotype. This rearrangement joins TRBV2 to TRBJ2-7; D gene unclear. The CDR3 is made up of 13 amino acids. Germline values: CDR1 SNHLY, CDR2 FYNNEI. Trimming pared 2 bases from V and 12 bases from J, leaving 17 bases between. CDR3 in amino acids: CASSENAASHPYF. CDR3 coding DNA: TGTGCCAGCAGTGAAAATGCGGCCAGTCATCCGTACTTC. Supplemented by reference TRBV2 and TRBJ2-7, the full variable domain reads EPEVTQTPSHQVTQMGQEVILRCVPISNHLYFYWYRQILGQKVEFLVSFYNNEISEKSEIFDDQFSVERPDGSNFTLKIRSTKLEDSAMYFCASSENAASHPYFGPGTRLTVT.

CDR3 coding DNA: TGCGCCAGCATTGGGGGCGTGAATGGCTACACCTTC. It yields the protein CASIGGVNGYTF. The chain carries TRBV10-1 and TRBJ1-2; weak D call: TRBD1 (6 bases). This CDR3 spans 12 amino acids. Per germline, CDR1 WNHNN and CDR2 SYGVQD (reference sequence). V shed 7 bases and J shed 6 bases, with 12 bases lying between them.

This clonotype has more than one count but fewer than ten. The rearrangement uses TRBV3-1 and TRBJ1-3; D call uncertain. Trimming took off 3 bases at V and 3 bases at J, with 9 bases between the two ends. Germline CDR1 LGHDT, CDR2 YNNKEL (reference sequence). The CDR3 length is 14 residues. In DNA, the CDR3 is TGTGCCAGCAGCCATGGTACGGTTGGAAACACCATATATTTT. This gives the protein CASSHGTVGNTIYF.

This clonotype was seen many times. The V and J genes are TRBV7-2 and TRBJ1-2; possible D gene TRBD1, 6 bases. Germline lookup yields CDR1 SGHTA and CDR2 FQGNSA. The CDR3 covers 16 residues. V lost 4 bases, J lost 4 bases, and 19 bases lay in between. The CDR3: CASSYLRQAGLYGYTF. The CDR3 region has the DNA TGTGCCAGCAGCTACCTTCGACAGGCAGGGCTCTATGGCTACACCTTC.

V gene TRBV7-9 combines with J gene TRBJ2-3; 12 positions match TRBD2. This CDR3 is built from 17 residues. CDR1 and CDR2 (germline): SEHNR, FQNEAQ (reference sequence). J was trimmed by 1 base and V by 2 bases; bases with no gene match: 4. The CDR3 is CASSLLRTSGGTDTQYF. The CDR3 DNA reads as TGTGCCAGCAGCTTACTGAGGACTAGCGGGGGCACAGATACGCAGTATTTT.

The rearrangement joins TRBV20-1 to TRBJ2-1; TRBD2 matches 14 bases. V was pared by 0 bases and J by 8 bases, with 6 bases of the junction left unmatched. CDR1 and CDR2 from the germline V gene are DFQATT and SNEGSKA (reference sequence). The CDR3 sequence is 16 residues long. Written as DNA, the CDR3 is TGCAGTGCTAGAGAGGGACTAGCGGGAGTATGGCATGAGCAGTTCTTC. Translation: CSAREGLAGVWHEQFF.

At least ten counts were recorded for this clonotype. The rearrangement uses TRBV29-1 and TRBJ2-5; 9 bases match TRBD1. Germline V gene lookup returns CDR1 SQVTM and CDR2 ANQGSEA. V dropped 4 bases and J dropped 5; count of bases not matched to a gene: 14. This CDR3 contains 16 residues. CDR3 coding DNA: TGCAGCGTTGCCGACGGAACAGGGGGCTATCCGGAGACCCAGTACTTC. Amino acids: CSVADGTGGYPETQYF.

The chain joins TRBV6-1 to TRBJ2-1, with 12 positions matching TRBD2. V lost 6 bases to trimming and J lost 4 bases; unmatched junction nucleotides: 7. The CDR3 sequence is 16 residues long. Germline V gene sequence: CDR1 MNHNS, CDR2 SASEGT. In nucleotides, the CDR3 is TGTGCCAGCAGGGGAGCGACTAGCGGGAGTTACAATGAGCAGTTCTTC. This encodes CASRGATSGSYNEQFF.

This clonotype was found a few times. The rearrangement joins TRBV7-2 to TRBJ1-6, with 8 nucleotides matching TRBD1. The CDR3 runs to 14 residues. The trim removed 5 bases at V and 6 bases at J, leaving 3 bases unmatched. Germline V lookup: CDR1 SGHTA, CDR2 FQGNSA. The CDR3 spells CASSRQGANSPLHF. CDR3 nucleotides: TGTGCCAGCAGCCGGCAGGGGGCTAATTCACCCCTCCACTTT.

The chain joins TRBV29-1 to TRBJ2-1; TRBD1 agrees at 10 bases. The trim removed 7 bases at V and 3 bases at J, leaving 9 bases unmatched. Germline V lookup: CDR1 SQVTM, CDR2 ANQGSEA. The length of the CDR3 is 15 residues. CDR3 coding DNA: TGCAGCGCTGTTCCCGGGACAGGGGTCTACAATGAGCAGTTCTTC. As protein: CSAVPGTGVYNEQFF.

CDR3 nucleotide sequence: TGTGCCAGCAGCTTAGATAGCGGGAGCAATGAGCAGTTCTTC. Protein: CASSLDSGSNEQFF. The V and J genes are TRBV7-2 and TRBJ2-1; 9 bases map to TRBD2. V trimming: 1 base; J trimming: 6 bases; junction bases outside the gene matches: 1. Per germline, CDR1 SGHTA and CDR2 FQGNSA. The CDR3 is made up of 14 amino acids.

This clonotype was recorded many times. The rearrangement uses TRBV20-1 and TRBJ2-7; perhaps D is TRBD1 or TRBD2 (5 bases each). The CDR3 has 13 amino acids. Germline V gives CDR1 DFQATT, CDR2 SNEGSKA (reference sequence). Trimming removed 3 bases at V and 1 base at J, with 10 bases between. The DNA for the CDR3 is TGCAGTGCTAGGCCTGGGGGTTCCTACGAGCAGTACTTC. This sequence encodes CSARPGGSYEQYF.

A few counts support this clonotype. The chain combines TRBV20-1 with TRBJ2-7; D gene unclear. The CDR3 is 12 amino acids. The V and J ends lost 3 bases and 6 bases respectively, with 12 bases between them. Germline V gene sequence: CDR1 DFQATT, CDR2 SNEGSKA (reference sequence). The CDR3 loop is CSASRTSGEQYF. The DNA of the CDR3 is TGCAGTGCTAGTAGGACGAGTGGCGAGCAGTACTTC.

This clonotype was detected only a few times. This chain links TRBV4-3 with TRBJ1-3; TRBD1 matches 7 bases. The CDR3 contains 15 residues. Germline CDR1 and CDR2: LGHNA and YSLEER. Trimming removed 4 bases from V and 0 bases from J; junction bases left unmatched: 3. CDR3 DNA sequence: TGCGCCAGCAGCCCGGGACAGTTCTCTGGAAACACCATATATTTT. Translation gives CASSPGQFSGNTIYF.

This clonotype has only a few counts. The chain joins TRBV20-1 to TRBJ1-1; D call uncertain. V lost 0 bases to trimming and J lost 7 bases, with 9 bases between them. Germline CDR1 reads DFQATT; CDR2 reads SNEGSKA (reference sequence). The CDR3 sequence is 12 residues long. CDR3 DNA: TGCAGTGCTAGAGATCAGAGTAGTGAAGCTTTCTTT. As protein: CSARDQSSEAFF.

The genes are TRBV20-1 and TRBJ2-7; D remains ambiguous. This CDR3 contains 13 residues. V dropped 6 bases and J dropped 4 bases, with 16 bases sitting between them. Germline loops: CDR1 DFQATT, CDR2 SNEGSKA (reference sequence). The CDR3 nucleotides are TGCAGTGCCGGACCCCCCTTCCCGTACGAGCAGTACTTC. Translating it yields CSAGPPFPYEQYF.

This clonotype was seen more than once but under ten times. This chain uses TRBV5-1 with TRBJ1-2; TRBD1 might be the D (5 bases). Trimming took 1 base from V and 12 from J, leaving 13 bases between them. The CDR3 loop spans 12 amino acids. CDR1 is SGHRS and CDR2 is YFSETQ in the germline V gene. The CDR3 DNA reads TGCGCCAGCAGCTTGACAGGCCCGGAGCACACCTTC. This sequence encodes CASSLTGPEHTF.

This clonotype has ten or more counts. The V and J genes are TRBV5-1 and TRBJ2-7, with 11 bases identical to TRBD1. Germline CDR1 and CDR2: SGHRS and YFSETQ. CDR3 length: 14 residues. V lost 1 base and J lost 5; bases outside the gene matches: 2. Written as DNA, the CDR3 is TGCGCCAGCAGCTTGTTGGGACAGGGGGACGAGCAGTACTTC. As protein: CASSLLGQGDEQYF.

This clonotype was detected only a few times. The V and J genes are TRBV7-9 and TRBJ2-7, with D perhaps matching TRBD2 (5 bases). The CDR3 is 14 residues long. Germline-derived CDR1 and CDR2 are SEHNR and FQNEAQ (reference sequence). The V gene lost 6 bases and the J gene lost 2 bases, with 14 bases spanning the gap. For the CDR3, the DNA is TGTGCCAGCAGTTCTTCCGGGAAAACCTACGAGCAGTACTTC. Protein sequence: CASSSSGKTYEQYF.